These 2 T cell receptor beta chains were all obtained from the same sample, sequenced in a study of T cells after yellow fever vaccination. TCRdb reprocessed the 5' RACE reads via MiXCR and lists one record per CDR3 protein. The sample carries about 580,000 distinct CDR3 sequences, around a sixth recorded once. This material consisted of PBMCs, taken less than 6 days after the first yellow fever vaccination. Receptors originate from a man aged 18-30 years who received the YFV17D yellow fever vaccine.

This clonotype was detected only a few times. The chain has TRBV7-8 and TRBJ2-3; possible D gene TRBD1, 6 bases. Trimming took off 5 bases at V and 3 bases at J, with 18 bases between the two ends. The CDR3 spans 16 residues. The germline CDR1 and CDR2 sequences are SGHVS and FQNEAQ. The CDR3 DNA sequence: TGTGCCAGCAGCCCGGGGCTAGGGGGTCGGACAGATACGCAGTATTTT. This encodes CASSPGLGGRTDTQYF.

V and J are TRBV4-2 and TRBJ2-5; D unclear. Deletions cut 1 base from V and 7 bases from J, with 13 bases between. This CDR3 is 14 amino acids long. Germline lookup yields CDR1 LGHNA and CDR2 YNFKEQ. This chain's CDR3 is CASSQAREIGTQYF. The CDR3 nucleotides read TGTGCCAGCAGCCAAGCCCGAGAGATCGGGACCCAGTACTTC.